Listed below are T cell receptor beta chains from one sample, sequenced in a study of T cells of healthy individuals. MiXCR, run by TCRdb on the 5' RACE reads, gives a single entry per CDR3 protein. The table has 95,000 to 100,000 distinct CDR3 sequences, around 17% seen once. Receptors originate from a human donor in good health. CDR3s include the opening cysteine and the closing phenylalanine or tryptophan. Fields, in order: V gene, D gene, clone size, J gene, CDR3 protein, CDR3 DNA. D genes are given only for firm matches. Rows give clone size only sometimes, using once, few, many, or a class for an expanded clone.

>TRBV6-4|NA|many|TRBJ2-1
CASSAGTVGEQFF
TGTGCCAGCAGTGCCGGCACCGTAGGTGAGCAGTTCTTC
>TRBV5-4|NA|many|TRBJ2-1
CASSLGGTGTNEQFF
TGTGCCAGCAGCTTGGGAGGGACTGGAACCAATGAGCAGTTCTTC
>TRBV2|TRBD1|many|TRBJ1-2
CASNDNRGPTF
TGTGCCAGCAACGACAACAGGGGGCCCACCTTC
>TRBV19|NA|many|TRBJ2-2
CASTLRGEYTGELFF
TGTGCCAGTACCCTTCGAGGCGAGTACACCGGGGAGCTGTTTTTT
>TRBV2|NA|NA|TRBJ1-4
CASQDLNEKLFF
TGTGCCAGCCAGGACCTTAATGAAAAACTGTTTTTT
>TRBV6-2/TRBV6-3|TRBD1|few|TRBJ2-7
CASSDGQGALSYEQYF
TGTGCCAGCAGTGACGGACAGGGGGCTTTGTCCTACGAGCAGTACTTC
>TRBV12-3/TRBV12-4|NA|few|TRBJ1-5
CASRRADFNQPQHF
TGTGCCAGCAGGCGGGCAGACTTTAATCAGCCCCAGCATTTT
>TRBV29-1|NA|many|TRBJ2-3
CSTEGHGADTQYF
TGCAGCACCGAGGGCCATGGAGCAGATACGCAGTATTTT
>TRBV7-3|NA|NA|TRBJ1-2
CASSPGQFYGYTF
TGTGCCAGCAGCCCTGGACAGTTCTATGGCTACACCTTC
>TRBV9|NA|few|TRBJ2-1
CASSPLPRVGNSYNEQFF
TGTGCCAGCAGCCCACTCCCCAGGGTTGGCAACTCCTACAATGAGCAGTTCTTC
>TRBV4-3|NA|few|TRBJ2-3
CASSQEGTQEGDTQYF
TGCGCCAGCAGCCAAGAGGGGACCCAAGAAGGAGATACGCAGTATTTT
>TRBV3-1|TRBD1|NA|TRBJ1-5
CASSQGTGVQPQHF
TGTGCCAGCAGCCAGGGGACAGGGGTTCAGCCCCAGCATTTT
>TRBV27|NA|NA|TRBJ2-3
CASSLVGGTDTQYF
TGTGCCAGCAGTTTGGTAGGCGGCACAGATACGCAGTATTTT
>TRBV6-5|NA|NA|TRBJ2-1
CASPTGSVPEQFF
TGTGCCAGCCCGACAGGTTCGGTCCCTGAGCAGTTCTTC
>TRBV4-3|NA|many|TRBJ2-1
CASSQDGVRQNEQFF
TGCGCCAGCAGCCAAGATGGGGTGCGACAGAATGAGCAGTTCTTC
>TRBV6-6|NA|NA|TRBJ1-5
CASSAGPQQPQHF
TGTGCCAGCAGTGCTGGTCCCCAGCAGCCCCAGCATTTT
>TRBV20-1|NA|few|TRBJ2-7
CSARDGGAYEQYF
TGCAGTGCTAGAGACGGGGGCGCTTACGAGCAGTACTTC
>TRBV7-3|NA|few|TRBJ1-1
CASSPTPGGTEAFF
TGTGCCAGCAGCCCTACCCCGGGGGGGACTGAAGCTTTCTTT
>TRBV28|NA|few|TRBJ2-7
CASRWFSGPRAYEQYF
TGTGCCAGCAGATGGTTTTCCGGTCCCCGGGCCTACGAGCAGTACTTC
>TRBV24-1|TRBD2|NA|TRBJ2-7
CATSERGSYEQYF
TGTGCCACTTCAGAGCGGGGGTCCTACGAGCAGTACTTC
>TRBV20-1|NA|NA|TRBJ1-1
CSVGIEAFF
TGCAGTGTTGGGATTGAAGCTTTCTTT
>TRBV2|NA|NA|TRBJ2-7
CASSGEGPYEQYF
TGTGCCAGCAGTGGCGAAGGGCCCTACGAGCAGTACTTC
>TRBV5-6|NA|many|TRBJ2-7
CASSLQGIRYEQYF
TGTGCCAGCAGCTTACAGGGAATCAGGTACGAGCAGTACTTC
>TRBV7-9|NA|few|TRBJ2-1
CASSGGRGGPMDNEQFF
TGTGCCAGCAGCGGGGGCCGAGGGGGGCCCATGGACAATGAGCAGTTCTTC
>TRBV28|TRBD2|many|TRBJ2-7
CASKEGARLAGNDWAYEQYF
TGTGCCAGCAAGGAGGGGGCTAGACTAGCGGGGAATGATTGGGCCTACGAGCAGTACTTC
>TRBV12-3/TRBV12-4|NA|many|TRBJ2-3
CASSLRQAPDTQYF
TGTGCCAGCAGTTTAAGACAGGCACCGGATACGCAGTATTTT
>TRBV6-1|NA|NA|TRBJ2-3
CASKSLGPRGADTQYF
TGTGCCAGCAAATCCCTGGGACCTCGAGGGGCAGATACGCAGTATTTT
>TRBV20-1|NA|few|TRBJ1-1
CSARDVRNTEAFF
TGCAGTGCTAGAGATGTGAGGAACACTGAAGCTTTCTTT
>TRBV28|TRBD1|many|TRBJ1-1
CASRTGASTEAFF
TGTGCCAGCCGGACAGGGGCGAGCACTGAAGCTTTCTTT
>TRBV6-5|TRBD2|many|TRBJ2-1
CASSYVRGDNEQFF
TGTGCCAGCAGTTACGTCCGGGGGGACAATGAGCAGTTCTTC
>TRBV4-3|TRBD2|many|TRBJ2-1
CASSQGASGRSSYNEQFF
TGCGCCAGCAGCCAAGGGGCTAGCGGGAGGAGCTCCTACAATGAGCAGTTCTTC
>TRBV28|TRBD1|once|TRBJ2-5
CASSLAPPGQSNRETQYF
TGTGCCAGCAGTTTAGCCCCCCCGGGACAGTCCAATAGGGAGACCCAGTACTTC
>TRBV30|NA|few|TRBJ2-7
CAWRTVAEQYF
TGTGCCTGGAGGACAGTAGCCGAGCAGTACTTC
>TRBV30|NA|few|TRBJ1-1
CAWSGPDPRETFF
TGTGCCTGGAGCGGACCAGACCCTCGAGAAACTTTCTTT
>TRBV10-2|TRBD2|NA|TRBJ2-5
CASSDTSGSETQYF
TGCGCCAGCAGTGACACTAGCGGGAGTGAGACCCAGTACTTC
>TRBV28|NA|NA|TRBJ2-7
CASSNRAEQYF
TGTGCCAGCAGTAACAGAGCCGAGCAGTACTTC
>TRBV2|NA|few|TRBJ1-5
CASSHDLGDNQPQHF
TGTGCCAGCAGCCACGATTTGGGGGACAATCAGCCCCAGCATTTT
>TRBV7-2|TRBD2|NA|TRBJ2-5
CASSLARGLVEETQYF
TGTGCCAGCAGCTTAGCTCGGGGACTAGTCGAAGAGACCCAGTACTTC
>TRBV28|TRBD1|few|TRBJ1-1
CASSSTTGKNTEAFF
TGTGCCAGCAGTTCTACGACAGGGAAGAACACTGAAGCTTTCTTT
>TRBV6-2/TRBV6-3|NA|NA|TRBJ1-5
CASSSMGGQSNQPQHF
TGTGCCAGCAGTTCTATGGGGGGGCAAAGCAATCAGCCCCAGCATTTT
>TRBV7-9|TRBD1|NA|TRBJ2-2
CASSKRQGYTGELFF
TGTGCCAGCAGTAAGAGACAGGGATACACCGGGGAGCTGTTTTTT
>TRBV2|NA|NA|TRBJ1-4
CASMSRREKNEKLFF
TGTGCCAGCATGTCCCGCAGGGAAAAGAATGAAAAACTGTTTTTT
>TRBV4-1|TRBD1|NA|TRBJ1-6
CATSEKGQGDSPLHF
TGCGCCACCTCGGAGAAAGGACAGGGTGATTCACCCCTCCACTTT
>TRBV7-2|TRBD1|many|TRBJ1-2
CASSSSPGDRNYGYTF
TGTGCCAGCAGCTCCAGCCCCGGGGACAGAAACTATGGCTACACCTTC
>TRBV5-5|NA|NA|TRBJ2-1
CASSPRAATYNEQFF
TGTGCCAGCAGCCCTAGGGCAGCCACCTACAATGAGCAGTTCTTC
>TRBV7-9|TRBD1|few|TRBJ2-6
CASSGTGTGTGANVLTF
TGTGCCAGCAGCGGAACCGGGACAGGGACCGGGGCCAACGTCCTGACTTTC
>TRBV7-2|NA|many|TRBJ2-6
CASSVQGSGSNVLTF
TGTGCCAGCAGCGTACAGGGTTCTGGGTCCAACGTCCTGACTTTC
>TRBV12-3/TRBV12-4|NA|few|TRBJ2-1
CASSEGEVYNEQFF
TGTGCCAGCAGTGAGGGGGAGGTTTACAATGAGCAGTTCTTC
>TRBV28|NA|few|TRBJ1-2
CASSLISGGRLYGYTF
TGTGCCAGCAGTTTAATATCTGGGGGGCGCCTATATGGCTACACCTTC
>TRBV20-1|NA|NA|TRBJ2-7
CSAATGRLPYEQYF
TGCAGTGCTGCCACAGGGCGCTTACCCTACGAGCAGTACTTC
>TRBV29-1|TRBD1|few|TRBJ1-5
CSGLGQGLGQPQHF
TGCAGCGGACTCGGACAGGGGCTAGGTCAGCCCCAGCATTTT
>TRBV10-2|NA|few|TRBJ2-7
CASSERTVAYEQYF
TGCGCCAGCAGTGAACGGACAGTCGCCTACGAGCAGTACTTC
>TRBV28|TRBD2|NA|TRBJ2-3
CASTHAGTSGGAQYF
TGTGCCAGCACCCACGCCGGGACTAGCGGGGGAGCGCAGTATTTT
>TRBV4-1|NA|few|TRBJ1-1
CASSQDRGSEAFF
TGCGCCAGCAGCCAAGACAGGGGCTCTGAAGCTTTCTTT
>TRBV6-2/TRBV6-3|NA|NA|TRBJ2-7
CASINRERYEQYF
TGTGCCAGCATCAATCGAGAAAGGTACGAGCAGTACTTC